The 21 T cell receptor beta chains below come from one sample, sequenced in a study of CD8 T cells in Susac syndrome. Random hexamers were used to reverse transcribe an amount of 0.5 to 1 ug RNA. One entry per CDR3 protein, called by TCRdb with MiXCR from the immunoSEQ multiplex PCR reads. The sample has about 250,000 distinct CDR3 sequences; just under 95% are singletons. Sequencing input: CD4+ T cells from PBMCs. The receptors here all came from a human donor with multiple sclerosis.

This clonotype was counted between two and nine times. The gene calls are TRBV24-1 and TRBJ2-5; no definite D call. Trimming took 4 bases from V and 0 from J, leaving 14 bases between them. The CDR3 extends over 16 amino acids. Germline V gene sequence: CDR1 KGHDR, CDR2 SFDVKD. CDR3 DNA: TGTGCCACCAGTGACACCGGGTCCGCAAACCAAGAGACCCAGTACTTC. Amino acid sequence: CATSDTGSANQETQYF.

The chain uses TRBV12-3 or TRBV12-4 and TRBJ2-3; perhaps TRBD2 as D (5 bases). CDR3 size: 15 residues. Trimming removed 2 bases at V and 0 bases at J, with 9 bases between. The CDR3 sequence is CASSLLGGSTDTQYF. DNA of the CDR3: TGTGCCAGCAGTTTATTGGGCGGGAGCACAGATACGCAGTATTTT.

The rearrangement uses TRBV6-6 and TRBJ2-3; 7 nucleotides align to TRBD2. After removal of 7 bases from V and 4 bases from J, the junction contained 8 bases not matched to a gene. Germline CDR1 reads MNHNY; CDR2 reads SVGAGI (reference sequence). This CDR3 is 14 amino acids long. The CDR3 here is CASIHGGIADTQYF. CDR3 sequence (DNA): TGTGCCAGCATTCACGGGGGGATTGCAGATACGCAGTATTTT.

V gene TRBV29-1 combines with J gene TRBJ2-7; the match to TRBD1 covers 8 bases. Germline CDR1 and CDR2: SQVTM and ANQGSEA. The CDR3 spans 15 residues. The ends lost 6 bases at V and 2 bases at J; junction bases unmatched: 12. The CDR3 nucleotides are TGCAGCGTCCGAGGTGGGACAGGAAAAGCCTACGAGCAGTACTTC. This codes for CSVRGGTGKAYEQYF.

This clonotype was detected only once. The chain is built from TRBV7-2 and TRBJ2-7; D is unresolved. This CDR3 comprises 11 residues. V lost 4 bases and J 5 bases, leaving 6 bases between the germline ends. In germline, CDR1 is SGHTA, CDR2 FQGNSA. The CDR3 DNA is TGTGCCAGCAGCTCTTTGGACGAGCAGTACTTC. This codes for CASSSLDEQYF.

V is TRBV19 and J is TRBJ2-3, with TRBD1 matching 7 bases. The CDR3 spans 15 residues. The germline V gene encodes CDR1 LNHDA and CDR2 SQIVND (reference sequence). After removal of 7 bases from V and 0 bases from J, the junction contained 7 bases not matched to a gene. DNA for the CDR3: TGTGCCAGTAACCCGGACAGGTCCAGCACAGATACGCAGTATTTT. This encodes CASNPDRSSTDTQYF.

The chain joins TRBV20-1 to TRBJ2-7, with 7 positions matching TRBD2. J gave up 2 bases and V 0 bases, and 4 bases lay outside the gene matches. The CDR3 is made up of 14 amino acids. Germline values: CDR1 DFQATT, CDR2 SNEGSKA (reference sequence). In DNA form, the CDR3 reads TGCAGTGCTAGAGATTCGGGGGGACCCTACGAGCAGTACGTC. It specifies CSARDSGGPYEQYV.

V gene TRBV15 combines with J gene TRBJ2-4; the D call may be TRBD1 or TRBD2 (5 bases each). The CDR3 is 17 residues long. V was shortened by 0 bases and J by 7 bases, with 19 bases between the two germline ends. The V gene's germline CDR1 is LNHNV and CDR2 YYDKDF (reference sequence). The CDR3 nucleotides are TGTGCCACCAGCAGAGATCTCGGGGATGGGGCTAAGAACATTCAGTACTTC. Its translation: CATSRDLGDGAKNIQYF.

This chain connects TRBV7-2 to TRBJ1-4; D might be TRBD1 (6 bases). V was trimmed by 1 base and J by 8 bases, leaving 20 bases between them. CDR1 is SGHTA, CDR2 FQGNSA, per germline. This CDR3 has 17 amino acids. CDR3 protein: CASSLVGTSRTDEKLFF. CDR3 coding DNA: TGTGCCAGCAGCTTAGTCGGGACATCAAGGACCGACGAAAAACTGTTTTTT. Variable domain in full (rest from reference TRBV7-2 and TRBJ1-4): GAGVSQSPSNKVTEKGKDVELRCDPISGHTALYWYRQSLGQGLEFLIYFQGNSAPDKSGLPSDRFSAERTGGSVSTLTIQRTQQEDSAVYLCASSLVGTSRTDEKLFFGSGTQLSVL.

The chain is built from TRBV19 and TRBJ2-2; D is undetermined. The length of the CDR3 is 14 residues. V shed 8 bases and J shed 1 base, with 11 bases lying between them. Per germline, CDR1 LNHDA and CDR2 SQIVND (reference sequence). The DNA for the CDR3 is TGTGCCAGTGGCGCTTCCGGGAACACCGGGGAGCTGTTTTTT. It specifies CASGASGNTGELFF.

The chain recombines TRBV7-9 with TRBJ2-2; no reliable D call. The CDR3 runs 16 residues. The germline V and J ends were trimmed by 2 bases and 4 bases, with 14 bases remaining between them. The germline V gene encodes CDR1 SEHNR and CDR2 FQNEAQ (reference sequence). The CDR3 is CASSLNPLHSTGELFF. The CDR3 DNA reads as TGTGCCAGCAGCTTAAATCCGCTACACAGCACCGGGGAGCTGTTTTTT.

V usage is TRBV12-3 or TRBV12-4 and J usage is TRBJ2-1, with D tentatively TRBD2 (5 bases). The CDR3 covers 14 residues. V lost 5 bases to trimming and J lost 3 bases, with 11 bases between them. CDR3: CASSPRRGYNEQFF. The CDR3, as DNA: TGTGCCAGCAGTCCCCGTCGGGGCTACAATGAGCAGTTCTTC.

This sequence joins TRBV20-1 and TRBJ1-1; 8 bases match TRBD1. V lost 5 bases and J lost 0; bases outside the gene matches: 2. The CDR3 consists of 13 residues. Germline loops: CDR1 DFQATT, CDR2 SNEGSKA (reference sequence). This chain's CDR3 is CSAVRGLNTEAFF. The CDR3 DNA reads TGCAGTGCTGTCAGGGGGCTGAACACTGAAGCTTTCTTT.

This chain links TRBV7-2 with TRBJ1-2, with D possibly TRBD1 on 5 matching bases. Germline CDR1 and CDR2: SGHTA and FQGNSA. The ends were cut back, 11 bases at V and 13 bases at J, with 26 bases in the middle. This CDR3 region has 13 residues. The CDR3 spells CAQQGVGSTSLTF. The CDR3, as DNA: TGTGCCCAGCAGGGCGTCGGCAGTACCTCCCTCACCTTC.

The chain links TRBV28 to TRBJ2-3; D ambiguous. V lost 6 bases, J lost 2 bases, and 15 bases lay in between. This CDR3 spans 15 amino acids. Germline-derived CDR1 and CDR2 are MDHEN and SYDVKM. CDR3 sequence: CASRGRVALTDTQYF. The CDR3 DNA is TGTGCCAGCAGGGGAAGGGTAGCCCTCACAGATACGCAGTATTTT.

CDR3 coding DNA: TGTGCCTGGAGTGGGGACAGGGCGAACACTGAAGCTTTCTTT. Its protein is CAWSGDRANTEAFF. The V call is TRBV30, the J call TRBJ1-1; 9 bases agree with TRBD1. CDR3 size: 14 residues. V trimming: 1 base; J trimming: 1 base; junction bases outside the gene matches: 1. Germline assignment: CDR1 GTSNPN and CDR2 SVGIG (reference sequence).

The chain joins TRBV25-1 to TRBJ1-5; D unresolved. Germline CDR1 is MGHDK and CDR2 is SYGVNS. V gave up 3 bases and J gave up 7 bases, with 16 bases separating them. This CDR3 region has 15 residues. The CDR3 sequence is CASSEVGGTGQPQHF. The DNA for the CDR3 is TGTGCCAGCAGTGAGGTGGGAGGAACGGGCCAGCCCCAGCATTTT.

The CDR3 sequence: CASSFGAEAFF. DNA of the CDR3: TGTGCCAGCAGCTTCGGCGCAGAAGCTTTCTTT. The chain combines TRBV7-9 with TRBJ1-1, with unresolved D. The germline CDR1 and CDR2 sequences are SEHNR and FQNEAQ (reference sequence). Trimming removed 3 bases from V and 8 bases from J, with 7 bases in between. The CDR3 is made up of 11 amino acids.

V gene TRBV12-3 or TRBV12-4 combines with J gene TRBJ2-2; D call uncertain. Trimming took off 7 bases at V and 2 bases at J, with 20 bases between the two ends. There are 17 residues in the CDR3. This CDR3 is CASTPSSLRSNTGELFF. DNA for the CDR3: TGTGCCAGCACCCCGAGCAGTTTAAGAAGCAACACCGGGGAGCTGTTTTTT.

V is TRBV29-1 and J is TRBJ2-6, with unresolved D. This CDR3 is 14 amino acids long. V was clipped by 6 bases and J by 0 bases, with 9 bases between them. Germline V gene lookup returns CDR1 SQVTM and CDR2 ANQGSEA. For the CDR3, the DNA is TGCAGCGTCCTGGGTAGCTCTGGGGCCAACGTCCTGACTTTC. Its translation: CSVLGSSGANVLTF.

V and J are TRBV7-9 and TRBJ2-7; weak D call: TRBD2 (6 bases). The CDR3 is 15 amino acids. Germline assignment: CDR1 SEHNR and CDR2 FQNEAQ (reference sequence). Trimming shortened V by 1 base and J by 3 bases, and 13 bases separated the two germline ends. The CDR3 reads CASSLDISGFYEQYV. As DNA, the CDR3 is TGTGCCAGCAGCTTAGATATTAGCGGCTTCTACGAGCAGTACGTC.